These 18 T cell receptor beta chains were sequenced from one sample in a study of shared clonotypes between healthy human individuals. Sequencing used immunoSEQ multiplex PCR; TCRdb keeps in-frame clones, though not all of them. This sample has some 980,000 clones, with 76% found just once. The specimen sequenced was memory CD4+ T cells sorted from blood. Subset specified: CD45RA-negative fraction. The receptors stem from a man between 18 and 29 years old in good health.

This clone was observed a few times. The CDR3 DNA follows: TGTGCCAGCAGCTTAGATCCCCCATGGGATACGCAGTATTTT. This translates into CASSLDPPWDTQYF. This chain joins TRBV7-2 and TRBJ2-3; D gene uncertain. The V gene's germline CDR1 is SGHTA and CDR2 FQGNSA. This CDR3 has 14 residues. V was clipped by 1 base and J by 6 bases, with 11 bases between them.

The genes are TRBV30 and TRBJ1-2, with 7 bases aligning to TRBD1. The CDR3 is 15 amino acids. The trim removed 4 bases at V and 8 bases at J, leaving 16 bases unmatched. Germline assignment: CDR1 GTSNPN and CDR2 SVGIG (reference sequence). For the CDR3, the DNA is TGTGCCTGGAAGGAGGTAGGGGGCGCGCGTCGAGGCTACACCTTC. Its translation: CAWKEVGGARRGYTF. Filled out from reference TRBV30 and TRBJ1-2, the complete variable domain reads SQTIHQWPATLVQPVGSPLSLECTVEGTSNPNLYWYRQAAGRGLQLLFYSVGIGQISSEVPQNLSASRPQDRQFILSSKKLLLSDSGFYLCAWKEVGGARRGYTFGSGTRLTVV.

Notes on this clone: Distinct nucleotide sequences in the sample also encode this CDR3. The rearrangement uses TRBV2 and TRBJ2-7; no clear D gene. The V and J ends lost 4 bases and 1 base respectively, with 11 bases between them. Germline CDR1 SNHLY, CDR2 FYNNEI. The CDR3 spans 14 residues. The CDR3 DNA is TGTGCCAGCAGTGTAGGTCAGGTGTCCTACGAGCAGTACTTC. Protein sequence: CASSVGQVSYEQYF.

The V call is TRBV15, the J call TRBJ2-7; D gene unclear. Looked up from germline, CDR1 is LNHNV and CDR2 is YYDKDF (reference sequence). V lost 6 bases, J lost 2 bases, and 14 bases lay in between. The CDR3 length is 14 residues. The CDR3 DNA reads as TGTGCCACCAGTCCCGGTTACAGCCCCTACGAGCAGTACTTC. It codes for CATSPGYSPYEQYF.

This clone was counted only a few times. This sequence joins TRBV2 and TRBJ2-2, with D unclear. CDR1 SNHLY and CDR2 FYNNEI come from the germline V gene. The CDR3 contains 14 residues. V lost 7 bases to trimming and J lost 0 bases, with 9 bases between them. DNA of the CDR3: TGTGCCAGCACAAGGGCAGCGAACACCGGGGAGCTGTTTTTT. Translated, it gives CASTRAANTGELFF.

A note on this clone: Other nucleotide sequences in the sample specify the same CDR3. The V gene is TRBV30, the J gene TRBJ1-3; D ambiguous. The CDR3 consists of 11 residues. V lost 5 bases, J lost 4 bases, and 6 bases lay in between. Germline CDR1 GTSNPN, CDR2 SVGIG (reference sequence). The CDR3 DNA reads TGTGCCTGGGGGGAGGGAAACACCATATATTTT. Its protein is CAWGEGNTIYF. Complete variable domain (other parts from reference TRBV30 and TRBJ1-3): SQTIHQWPATLVQPVGSPLSLECTVEGTSNPNLYWYRQAAGRGLQLLFYSVGIGQISSEVPQNLSASRPQDRQFILSSKKLLLSDSGFYLCAWGEGNTIYFGEGSWLTVV.

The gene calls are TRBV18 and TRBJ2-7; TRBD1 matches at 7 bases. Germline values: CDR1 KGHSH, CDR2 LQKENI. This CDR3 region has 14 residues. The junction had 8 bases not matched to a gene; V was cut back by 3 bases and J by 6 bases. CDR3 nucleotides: TGTGCCAGCTCACCCGGACAGGAGGTCCTCGAGCAGTACTTC. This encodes CASSPGQEVLEQYF.

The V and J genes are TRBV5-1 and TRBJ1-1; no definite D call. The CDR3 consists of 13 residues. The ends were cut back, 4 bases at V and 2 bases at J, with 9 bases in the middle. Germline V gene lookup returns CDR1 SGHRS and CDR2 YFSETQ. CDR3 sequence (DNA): TGCGCCAGCAGCATACGACACAACACTGAAGCTTTCTTT. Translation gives CASSIRHNTEAFF. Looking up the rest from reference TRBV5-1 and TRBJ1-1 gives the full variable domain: KAGVTQTPRYLIKTRGQQVTLSCSPISGHRSVSWYQQTPGQGLQFLFEYFSETQRNKGNFPGRFSGRQFSNSRSEMNVSTLELGDSALYLCASSIRHNTEAFFGQGTRLTVV.

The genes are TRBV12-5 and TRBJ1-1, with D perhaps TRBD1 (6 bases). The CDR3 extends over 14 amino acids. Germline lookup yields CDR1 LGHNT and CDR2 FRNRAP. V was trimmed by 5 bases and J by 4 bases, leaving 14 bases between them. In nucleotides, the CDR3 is TGTGCTAGTGGTCAACAGGGAAGGGTCACTGAAGCTTTCTTT. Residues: CASGQQGRVTEAFF.

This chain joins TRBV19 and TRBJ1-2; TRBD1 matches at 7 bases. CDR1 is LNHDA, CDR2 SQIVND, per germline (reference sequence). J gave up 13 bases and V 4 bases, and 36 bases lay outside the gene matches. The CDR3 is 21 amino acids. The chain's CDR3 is CASSTTSGQPGDGSPRSLATF. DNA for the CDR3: TGTGCCAGTAGTACAACCTCGGGACAGCCAGGAGACGGATCCCCTCGGTCTCTTGCCACCTTC. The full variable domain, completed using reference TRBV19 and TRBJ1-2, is DGGITQSPKYLFRKEGQNVTLSCEQNLNHDAMYWYRQDPGQGLRLIYYSQIVNDFQKGDIAEGYSVSREKKESFPLTVTSAQKNPTAFYLCASSTTSGQPGDGSPRSLATFGSGTRLTVV.

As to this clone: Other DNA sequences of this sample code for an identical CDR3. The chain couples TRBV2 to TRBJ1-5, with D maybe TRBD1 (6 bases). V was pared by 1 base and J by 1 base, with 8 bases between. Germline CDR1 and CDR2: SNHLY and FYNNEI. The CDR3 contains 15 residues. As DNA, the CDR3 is TGTGCCAGCAGTGAAGAGGGGGACAGCAATCAGCCCCAGCATTTT. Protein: CASSEEGDSNQPQHF.

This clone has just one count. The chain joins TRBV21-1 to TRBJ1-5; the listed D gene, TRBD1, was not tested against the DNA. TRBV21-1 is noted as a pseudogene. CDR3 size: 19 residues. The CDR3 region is CASSKVEGAVDISNQPQHF. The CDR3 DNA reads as TGTGCCAGCAGCAAAGTGGAAGGGGCCGTAGACATAAGCAATCAGCCCCAGCATTTT.

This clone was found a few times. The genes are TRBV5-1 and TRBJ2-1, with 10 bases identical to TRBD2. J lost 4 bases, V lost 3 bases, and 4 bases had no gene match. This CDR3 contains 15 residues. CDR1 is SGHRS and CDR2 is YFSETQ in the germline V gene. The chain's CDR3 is CASSSGTSVYNEQFF. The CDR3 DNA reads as TGCGCCAGCAGCTCAGGGACTAGCGTTTACAATGAGCAGTTCTTC.

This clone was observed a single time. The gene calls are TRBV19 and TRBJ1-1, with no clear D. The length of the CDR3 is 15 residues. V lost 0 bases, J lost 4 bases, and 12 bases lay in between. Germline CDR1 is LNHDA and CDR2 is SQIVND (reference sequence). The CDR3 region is CASSIDHSTSTEAFF. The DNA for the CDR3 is TGTGCCAGTAGTATAGATCATTCCACCAGCACTGAAGCTTTCTTT.

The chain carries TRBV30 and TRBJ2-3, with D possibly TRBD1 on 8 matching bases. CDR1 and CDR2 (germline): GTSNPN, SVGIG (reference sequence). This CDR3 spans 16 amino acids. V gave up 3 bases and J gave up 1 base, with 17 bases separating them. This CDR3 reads CAWRTWGGQGTDTQYF. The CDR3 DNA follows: TGTGCCTGGAGGACTTGGGGGGGACAGGGCACAGATACGCAGTATTTT.

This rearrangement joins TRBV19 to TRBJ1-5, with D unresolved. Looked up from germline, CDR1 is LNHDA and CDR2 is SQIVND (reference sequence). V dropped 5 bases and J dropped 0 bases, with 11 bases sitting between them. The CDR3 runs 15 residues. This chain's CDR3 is CASSSVVYSNQPQHF. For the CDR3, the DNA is TGTGCCAGTAGTTCTGTGGTTTATAGCAATCAGCCCCAGCATTTT.

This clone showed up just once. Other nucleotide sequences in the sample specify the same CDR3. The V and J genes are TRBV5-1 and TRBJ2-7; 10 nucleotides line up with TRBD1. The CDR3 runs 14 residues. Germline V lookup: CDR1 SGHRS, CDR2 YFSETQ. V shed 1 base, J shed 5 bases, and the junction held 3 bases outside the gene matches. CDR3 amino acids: CASSLRQGANEQYF. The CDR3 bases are TGCGCCAGCAGCTTGAGACAGGGGGCTAACGAGCAGTACTTC.

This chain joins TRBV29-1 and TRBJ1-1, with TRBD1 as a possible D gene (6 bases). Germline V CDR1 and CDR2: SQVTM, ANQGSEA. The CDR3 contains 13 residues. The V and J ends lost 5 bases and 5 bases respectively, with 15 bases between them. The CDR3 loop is CSVYGWRGTEAFF. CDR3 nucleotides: TGCAGCGTTTATGGTTGGAGGGGGACTGAAGCTTTCTTT.